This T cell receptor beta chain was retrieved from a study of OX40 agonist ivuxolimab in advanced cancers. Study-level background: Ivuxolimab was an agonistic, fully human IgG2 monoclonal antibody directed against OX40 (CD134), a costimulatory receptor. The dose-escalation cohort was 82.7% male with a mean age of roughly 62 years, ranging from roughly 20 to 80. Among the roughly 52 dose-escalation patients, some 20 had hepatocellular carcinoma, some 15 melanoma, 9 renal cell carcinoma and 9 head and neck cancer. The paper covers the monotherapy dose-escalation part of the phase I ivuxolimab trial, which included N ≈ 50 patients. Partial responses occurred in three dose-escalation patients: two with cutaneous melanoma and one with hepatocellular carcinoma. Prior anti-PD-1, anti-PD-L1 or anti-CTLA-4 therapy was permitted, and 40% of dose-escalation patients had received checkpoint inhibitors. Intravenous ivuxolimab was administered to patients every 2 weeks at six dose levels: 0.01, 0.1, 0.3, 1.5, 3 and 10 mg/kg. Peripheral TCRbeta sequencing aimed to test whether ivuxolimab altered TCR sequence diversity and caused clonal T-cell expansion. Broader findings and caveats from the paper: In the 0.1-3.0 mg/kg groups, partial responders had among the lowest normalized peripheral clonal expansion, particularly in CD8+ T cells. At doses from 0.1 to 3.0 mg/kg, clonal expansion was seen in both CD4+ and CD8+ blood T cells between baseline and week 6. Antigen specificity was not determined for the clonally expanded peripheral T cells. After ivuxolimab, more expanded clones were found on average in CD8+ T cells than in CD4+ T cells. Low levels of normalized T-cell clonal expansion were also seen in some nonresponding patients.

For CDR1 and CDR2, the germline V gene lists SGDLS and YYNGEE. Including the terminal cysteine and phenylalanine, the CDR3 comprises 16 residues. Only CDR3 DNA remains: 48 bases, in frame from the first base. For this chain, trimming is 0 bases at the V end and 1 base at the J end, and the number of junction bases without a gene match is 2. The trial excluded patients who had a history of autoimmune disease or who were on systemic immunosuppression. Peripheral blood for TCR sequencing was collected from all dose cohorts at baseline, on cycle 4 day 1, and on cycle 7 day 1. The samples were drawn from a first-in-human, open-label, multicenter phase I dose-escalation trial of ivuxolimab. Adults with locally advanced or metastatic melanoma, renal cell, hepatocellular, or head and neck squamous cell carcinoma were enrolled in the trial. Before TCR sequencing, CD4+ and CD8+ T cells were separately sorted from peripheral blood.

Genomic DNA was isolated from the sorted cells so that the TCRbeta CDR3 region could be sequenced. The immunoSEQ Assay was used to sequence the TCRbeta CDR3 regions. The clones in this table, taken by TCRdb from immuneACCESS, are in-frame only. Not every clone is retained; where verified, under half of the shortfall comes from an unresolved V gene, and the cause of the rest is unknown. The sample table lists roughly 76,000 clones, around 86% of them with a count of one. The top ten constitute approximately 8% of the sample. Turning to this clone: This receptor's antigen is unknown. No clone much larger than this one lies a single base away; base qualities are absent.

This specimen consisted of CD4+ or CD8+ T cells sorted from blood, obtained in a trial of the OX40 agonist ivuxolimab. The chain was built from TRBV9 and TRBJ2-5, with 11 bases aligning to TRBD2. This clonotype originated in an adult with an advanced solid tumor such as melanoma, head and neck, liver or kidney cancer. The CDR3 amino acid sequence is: CASSVVGTSGQETQYF. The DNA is TGTGCCAGCAGCGTAGTTGGGACTAGCGGCCAAGAGACCCAGTACTTC.